The 13 T cell receptor beta chains listed next were all sequenced from one sample in a study of T cell responses to AZD1222 COVID-19 vaccine. Clones were sequenced by immunoSEQ multiplex PCR, and TCRdb holds only the in-frame ones, with some missing. This table has fewer than 120,000 clones, approximately 85% appearing once. Sequencing was performed on peripheral blood, taken on day 0 of AZD1222 vaccination. Receptors were obtained from an adult in good health.

The chain employs TRBV7-3 and TRBJ1-5; weak D call: TRBD1 (5 bases). V was clipped by 4 bases and J by 2 bases, with 12 bases between them. Germline V lookup: CDR1 SGHTA, CDR2 FQGTGA. CDR3 length: 15 amino acids. The chain's CDR3 is CASSSQGGGNQPQHF. In DNA, the CDR3 is TGTGCCAGCAGCTCCCAGGGAGGAGGCAATCAGCCCCAGCATTTT.

V is TRBV15 and J is TRBJ2-5; D is unclear. The V gene lost 0 bases and the J gene lost 1 base, with 3 bases spanning the gap. Germline-derived CDR1 and CDR2 are LNHNV and YYDKDF (reference sequence). This CDR3 has 13 amino acids. This CDR3 is CATSRDFQETQYF. CDR3 DNA: TGTGCCACCAGCAGAGATTTCCAAGAGACCCAGTACTTC.

V gene TRBV2 combines with J gene TRBJ2-3; the D is unclear. The germline V gene has CDR1 SNHLY and CDR2 FYNNEI. V shed 6 bases and J shed 1 base, with 11 bases lying between them. The CDR3 totals 14 residues. The CDR3 coding sequence is TGTGCCAGCAGAGTTCTAGTAGGCACAGATACGCAGTATTTT. Translation gives CASRVLVGTDTQYF.

This chain links TRBV27 with TRBJ1-1, with TRBD1 as a possible D gene (5 bases). Germline V lookup: CDR1 MNHEY, CDR2 SMNVEV (reference sequence). Trimming pared 5 bases from V and 5 bases from J, leaving 18 bases between. The CDR3 contains 15 residues. CDR3 loop: CASSTPDRIRTEAFF. DNA of the CDR3: TGTGCCAGCAGTACCCCCGACAGAATTCGGACTGAAGCTTTCTTT.

The genes are TRBV15 and TRBJ2-1; a possible D gene is TRBD2 (6 bases). The V gene's germline CDR1 is LNHNV and CDR2 YYDKDF (reference sequence). V was cut by 3 bases and J by 5 bases, with 14 bases left in between. This CDR3 comprises 15 residues. Here the CDR3 reads CATSREGRSDNEQFF. The CDR3 DNA reads TGTGCCACCAGCAGGGAGGGTCGAAGTGACAATGAGCAGTTCTTC.

This chain connects TRBV11-2 to TRBJ1-5; D is unclear. This CDR3 comprises 14 residues. Per the germline V gene, CDR1 is SGHAT and CDR2 is FQNNGV. V was clipped by 4 bases and J by 3 bases, with 10 bases between them. CDR3 in amino acids: CASSSSPLNQPQHF. CDR3 DNA: TGTGCCAGCAGCTCAAGCCCTCTCAATCAGCCCCAGCATTTT.

The chain carries TRBV7-2 and TRBJ1-2; tentative D call: TRBD1 (6 bases). Germline V gene sequence: CDR1 SGHTA, CDR2 FQGNSA. V shed 1 base and J shed 4 bases, with 16 bases lying between them. CDR3 size: 16 residues. The CDR3 sequence is CASSLGVLGRGYGYTF. The CDR3 DNA follows: TGTGCCAGCAGCTTAGGTGTACTCGGCAGGGGCTATGGCTACACCTTC.

This chain connects TRBV19 to TRBJ1-1; 7 positions agree with TRBD1. J lost 4 bases, V lost 3 bases, and 5 bases had no gene match. Germline CDR1 is LNHDA and CDR2 is SQIVND (reference sequence). The CDR3 runs 14 residues. The CDR3 reads CASSIDRVGTEAFF. In DNA, the CDR3 is TGTGCCAGTAGTATTGACAGGGTAGGCACTGAAGCTTTCTTT.

The table lists this clone with a count of one. J is TRBJ1-3 and V is TRBV7-4, with D maybe TRBD1 (5 bases). The ends were cut back, 7 bases at V and 0 bases at J, with 19 bases in the middle. The CDR3 covers 17 residues. CDR1 SGHVT and CDR2 SQSDAQ come from the germline V gene. In DNA form, the CDR3 reads TGTGCCAGCAAAAGGGGCAGCGCAGCATCCTCTGGAAACACCATATATTTT. Translation: CASKRGSAASSGNTIYF.

V and J are TRBV28 and TRBJ1-1; D uncertain. This CDR3 contains 14 residues. V gave up 4 bases and J gave up 4 bases, with 13 bases separating them. In germline, CDR1 is MDHEN, CDR2 SYDVKM. The CDR3 DNA is TGTGCCAGCAGTTCATCGGCAGGTCGCACTGAAGCTTTCTTT. Its translation: CASSSSAGRTEAFF.

V and J are TRBV5-1 and TRBJ1-3; tentative D call: TRBD1 (5 bases). Trimming left V 2 bases short and J 4 bases short, with 10 bases between. Germline CDR1 SGHRS, CDR2 YFSETQ. The CDR3 has 14 amino acids. The CDR3 is CASSLGATGNTIYF. The CDR3 nucleotides read TGCGCCAGCAGCTTAGGGGCTACGGGAAACACCATATATTTT.

This chain connects TRBV20-1 to TRBJ1-2, with a tentative D call TRBD1 (6 bases). The ends were cut back, 5 bases at V and 8 bases at J, with 12 bases in the middle. This CDR3 has 11 residues. The V gene's germline CDR1 is DFQATT and CDR2 SNEGSKA (reference sequence). In nucleotides, the CDR3 is TGCAGTGCTCCACAGGGTTCCGGCTACACCTTC. Translated, it gives CSAPQGSGYTF.

This chain uses TRBV19 with TRBJ1-2, with TRBD1 matching 8 bases. The CDR3 has 15 amino acids. Germline CDR1 is LNHDA and CDR2 is SQIVND (reference sequence). The junction had 6 bases not matched to a gene; V was cut back by 2 bases and J by 4 bases. CDR3 nucleotides: TGTGCCAGTAGTATAACAGGACAGGGCGGCTATGGCTACACCTTC. It yields the protein CASSITGQGGYGYTF.